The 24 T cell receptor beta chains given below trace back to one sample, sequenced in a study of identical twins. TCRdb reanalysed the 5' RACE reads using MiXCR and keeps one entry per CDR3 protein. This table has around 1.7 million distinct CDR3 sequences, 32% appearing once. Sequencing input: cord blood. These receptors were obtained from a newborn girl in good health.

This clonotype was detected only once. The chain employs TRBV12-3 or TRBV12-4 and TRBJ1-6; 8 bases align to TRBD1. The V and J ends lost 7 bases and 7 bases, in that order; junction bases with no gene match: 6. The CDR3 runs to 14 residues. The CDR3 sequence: CASNARQGNSPLHF. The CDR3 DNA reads TGTGCCAGCAACGCGCGACAGGGGAATTCACCCCTCCACTTT.

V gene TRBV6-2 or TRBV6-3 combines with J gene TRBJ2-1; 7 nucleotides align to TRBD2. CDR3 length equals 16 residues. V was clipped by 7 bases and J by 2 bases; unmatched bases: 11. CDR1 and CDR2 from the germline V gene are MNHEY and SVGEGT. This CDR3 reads CASTLLAVWAYNEQFF. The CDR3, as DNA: TGTGCCAGCACCCTTCTAGCGGTATGGGCCTACAATGAGCAGTTCTTC.

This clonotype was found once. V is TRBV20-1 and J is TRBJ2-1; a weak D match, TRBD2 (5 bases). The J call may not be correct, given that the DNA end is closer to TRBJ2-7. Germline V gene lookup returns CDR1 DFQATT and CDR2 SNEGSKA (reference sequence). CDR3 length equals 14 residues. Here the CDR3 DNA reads TGCAGTGCTAGGCCGCTAGCTACCTACAATGAGCAGTACTTC. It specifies CSARPLATYNEQYF.

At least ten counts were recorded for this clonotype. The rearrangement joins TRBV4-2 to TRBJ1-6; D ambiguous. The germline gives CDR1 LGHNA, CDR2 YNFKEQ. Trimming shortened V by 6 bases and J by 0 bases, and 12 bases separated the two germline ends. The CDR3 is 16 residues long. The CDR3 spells CASSPRGSSYNSPLHF. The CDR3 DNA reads TGTGCCAGCAGTCCCCGAGGGAGCTCCTATAATTCACCCCTCCACTTT.

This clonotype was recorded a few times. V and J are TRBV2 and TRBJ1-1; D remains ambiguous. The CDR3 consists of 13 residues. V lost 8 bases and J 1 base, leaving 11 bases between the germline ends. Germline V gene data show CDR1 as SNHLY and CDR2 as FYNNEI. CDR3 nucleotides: TGTGCCAGCCGAGAAGGTAGGAACACTGAAGCTTTCTTT. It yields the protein CASREGRNTEAFF.

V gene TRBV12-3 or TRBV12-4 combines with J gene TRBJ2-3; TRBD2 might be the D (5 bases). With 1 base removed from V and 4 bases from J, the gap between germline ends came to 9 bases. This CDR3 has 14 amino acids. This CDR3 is CASSLGETSDTQYF. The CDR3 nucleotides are TGTGCCAGCAGTTTAGGGGAGACTTCAGATACGCAGTATTTT.

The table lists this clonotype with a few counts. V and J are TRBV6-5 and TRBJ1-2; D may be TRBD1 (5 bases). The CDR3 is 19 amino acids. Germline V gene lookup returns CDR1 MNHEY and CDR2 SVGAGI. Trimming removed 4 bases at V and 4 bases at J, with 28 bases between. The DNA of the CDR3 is TGTGCCAGCAGTTTAAGGACGGCCGCGGCGGCGGGGACTCCCTATGGCTACACCTTC. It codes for CASSLRTAAAAGTPYGYTF.

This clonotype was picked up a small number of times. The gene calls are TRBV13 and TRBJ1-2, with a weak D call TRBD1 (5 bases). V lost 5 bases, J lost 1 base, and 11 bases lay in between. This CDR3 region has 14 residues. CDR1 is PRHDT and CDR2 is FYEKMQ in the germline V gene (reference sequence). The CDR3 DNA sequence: TGTGCCAGCAGCCGACAGACGATTAACTATGGCTACACCTTC. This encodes CASSRQTINYGYTF.

The CDR3 sequence is CAIRFQGAIYGYTF. DNA of the CDR3: TGTGCCATCAGATTTCAGGGGGCTATCTATGGCTACACCTTC. J is TRBJ1-2 and V is TRBV10-3; TRBD1 matches 8 bases. V was clipped by 6 bases and J by 4 bases; unmatched bases: 7. This CDR3 has 14 residues. Germline assignment: CDR1 ENHRY and CDR2 SYGVKD.

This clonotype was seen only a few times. The CDR3 DNA is TGTGCCACCAGTGATTCCCCGGGGAGGGTGCAATACAATGAGCAGTTCTTC. Protein sequence: CATSDSPGRVQYNEQFF. The chain employs TRBV24-1 and TRBJ2-1, with 7 bases that match TRBD2. Losses at the gene ends were 2 bases for V and 4 bases for J; bases not matched to a gene: 10. The germline V gene has CDR1 KGHDR and CDR2 SFDVKD. The CDR3 totals 17 residues.

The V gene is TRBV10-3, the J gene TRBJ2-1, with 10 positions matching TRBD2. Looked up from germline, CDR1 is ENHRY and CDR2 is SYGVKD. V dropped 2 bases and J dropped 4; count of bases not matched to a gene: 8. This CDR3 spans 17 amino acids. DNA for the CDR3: TGTGCCATCAGTGAGCCAGGAAGGACTAGCGGTTACAATGAGCAGTTCTTC. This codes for CAISEPGRTSGYNEQFF.

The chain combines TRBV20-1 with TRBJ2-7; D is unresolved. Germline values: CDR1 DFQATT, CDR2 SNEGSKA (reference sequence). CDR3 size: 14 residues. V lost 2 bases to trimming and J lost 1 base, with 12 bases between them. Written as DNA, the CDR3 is TGCAGTGCTAGATCACCGTGGGGATCCTACGAGCAGTACTTC. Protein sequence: CSARSPWGSYEQYF.

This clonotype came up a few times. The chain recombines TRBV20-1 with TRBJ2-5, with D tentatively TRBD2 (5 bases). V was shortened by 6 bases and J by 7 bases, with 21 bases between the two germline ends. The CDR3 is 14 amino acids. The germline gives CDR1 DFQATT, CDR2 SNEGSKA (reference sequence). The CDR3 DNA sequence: TGCAGTGCCGCCGGACTGACCCCCACGAGGACCCAGTACTTC. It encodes CSAAGLTPTRTQYF.

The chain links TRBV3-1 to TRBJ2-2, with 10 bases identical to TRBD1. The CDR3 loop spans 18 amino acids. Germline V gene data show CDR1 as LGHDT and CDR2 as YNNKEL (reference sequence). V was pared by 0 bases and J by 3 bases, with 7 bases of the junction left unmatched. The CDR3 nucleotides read TGTGCCAGCAGCCAAGATAGGGACAGGGGCCTCTACACCGGGGAGCTGTTTTTT. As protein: CASSQDRDRGLYTGELFF.

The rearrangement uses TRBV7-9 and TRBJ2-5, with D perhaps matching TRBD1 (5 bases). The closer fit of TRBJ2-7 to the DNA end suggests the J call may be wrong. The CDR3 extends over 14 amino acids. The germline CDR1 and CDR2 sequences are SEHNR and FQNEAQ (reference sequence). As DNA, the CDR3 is TGTGCCAGCACCCATGGGGCAGGGATCTACGAGCAGTACTTC. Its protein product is CASTHGAGIYEQYF.

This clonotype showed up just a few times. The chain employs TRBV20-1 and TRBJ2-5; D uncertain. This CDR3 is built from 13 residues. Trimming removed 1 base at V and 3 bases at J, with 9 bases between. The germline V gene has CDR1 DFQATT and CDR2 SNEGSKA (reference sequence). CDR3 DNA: TGCAGTGCTAGAGGAAGGGTGGAAGAGACCCAGTACTTC. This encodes CSARGRVEETQYF.

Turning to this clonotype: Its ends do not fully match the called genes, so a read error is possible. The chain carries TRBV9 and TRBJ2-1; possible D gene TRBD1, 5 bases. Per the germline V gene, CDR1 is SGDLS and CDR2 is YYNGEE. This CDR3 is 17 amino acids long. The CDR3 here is CASSVSRGLSSYNGQFF. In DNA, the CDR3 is TGTGCCAGCAGCGTCTCAAGGGGCCTGAGCTCCTACAATGGGCAGTTCTTC.

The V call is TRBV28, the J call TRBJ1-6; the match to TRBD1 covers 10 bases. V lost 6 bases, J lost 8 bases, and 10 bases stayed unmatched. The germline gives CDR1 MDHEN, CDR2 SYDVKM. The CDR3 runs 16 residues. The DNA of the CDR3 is TGTGCCAGCAGCCCCGGACAGGGGGGCCGATATTCACCCCTCCACTTT. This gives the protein CASSPGQGGRYSPLHF.

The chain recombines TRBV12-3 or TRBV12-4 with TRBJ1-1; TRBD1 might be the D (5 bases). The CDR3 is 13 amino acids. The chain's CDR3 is CVEGKRGNTEAFF. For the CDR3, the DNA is TGTGTTGAGGGGAAAAGGGGGAACACTGAAGCTTTCTTT.

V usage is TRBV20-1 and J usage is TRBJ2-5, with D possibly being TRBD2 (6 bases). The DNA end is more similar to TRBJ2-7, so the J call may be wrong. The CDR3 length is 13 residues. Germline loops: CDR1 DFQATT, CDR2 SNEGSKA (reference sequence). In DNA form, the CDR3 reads TGCAGTGCTTGTAGCGGAATTCTCTACGAGCAGTACTTC. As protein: CSACSGILYEQYF.

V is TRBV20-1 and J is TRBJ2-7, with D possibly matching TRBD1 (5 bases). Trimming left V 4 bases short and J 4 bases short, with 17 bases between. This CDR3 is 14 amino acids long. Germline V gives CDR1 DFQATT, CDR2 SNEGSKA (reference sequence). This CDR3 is CSAMGQGLSYEQYF. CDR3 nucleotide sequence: TGCAGTGCTATGGGGCAGGGCCTATCTTACGAGCAGTACTTC.

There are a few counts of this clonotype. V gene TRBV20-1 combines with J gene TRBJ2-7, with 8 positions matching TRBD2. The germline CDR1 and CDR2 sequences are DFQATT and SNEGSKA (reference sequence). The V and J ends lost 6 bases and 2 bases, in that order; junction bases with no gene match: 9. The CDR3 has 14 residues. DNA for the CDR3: TGCAGTGCCAATCAGCCGGGACTAGCCTACGAGCAGTACTTC. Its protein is CSANQPGLAYEQYF.

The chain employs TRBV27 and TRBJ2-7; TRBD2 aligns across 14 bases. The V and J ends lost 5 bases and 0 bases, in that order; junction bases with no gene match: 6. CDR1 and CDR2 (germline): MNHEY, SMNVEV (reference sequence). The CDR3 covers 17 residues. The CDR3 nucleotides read TGTGCCAGCAGTCCGCTGACTAGCGGGAGGGCCTCCTACGAGCAGTACTTC. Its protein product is CASSPLTSGRASYEQYF.

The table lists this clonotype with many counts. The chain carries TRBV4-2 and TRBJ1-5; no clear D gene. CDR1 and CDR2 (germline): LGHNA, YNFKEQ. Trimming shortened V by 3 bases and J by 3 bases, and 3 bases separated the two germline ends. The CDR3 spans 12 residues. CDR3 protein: CASSHPNQPQHF. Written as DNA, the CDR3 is TGTGCCAGCAGCCATCCCAATCAGCCCCAGCATTTT.